Shown below are 15 T cell receptor beta chains from a single sample sequenced in a study of early T cells in non-severe SARS-CoV-2 infection. TCRdb called the 5' RACE reads again in MiXCR, with one record for every CDR3 protein. In the table there are tens of thousands of distinct CDR3 sequences, under 5% of which are singletons. Sequencing was done on a sample of whole blood. Receptors originate from an adult who was a healthcare worker with PCR-confirmed SARS-CoV-2 infection or an uninfected control (not recorded which).

Many counts were recorded for this clonotype. This chain connects TRBV5-1 to TRBJ2-1; 8 bases match TRBD1. Germline V gene data show CDR1 as SGHRS and CDR2 as YFSETQ. This CDR3 comprises 13 residues. Germline trimming cut 3 bases from V and 4 bases from J; bases unmatched to any gene: 0. DNA of the CDR3: TGCGCCAGCAGCTGGACAGGGTACAATGAGCAGTTCTTC. Residues: CASSWTGYNEQFF.

This clonotype was seen repeatedly, ten times or more. V usage is TRBV20-1 and J usage is TRBJ2-1, with 10 bases that match TRBD2. The CDR3 extends over 12 amino acids. Trimming removed 7 bases from V and 4 bases from J; junction bases left unmatched: 1. Germline CDR1 reads DFQATT; CDR2 reads SNEGSKA (reference sequence). Here the CDR3 reads CSGTSGYNEQFF. The CDR3 DNA sequence: TGCAGTGGGACTAGCGGATACAATGAGCAGTTCTTC.

This clonotype appeared many times. The V call is TRBV6-5, the J call TRBJ1-4; the D gene is possibly TRBD1 (6 bases). Trimming removed 0 bases at V and 5 bases at J, with 13 bases between. This CDR3 contains 16 residues. Looked up from germline, CDR1 is MNHEY and CDR2 is SVGAGI. Here the CDR3 reads CASSYSLGGTNEKLFF. The CDR3 region has the DNA TGTGCCAGCAGTTACTCCCTCGGGGGCACCAATGAAAAACTGTTTTTT.

This clonotype was detected many times. The J gene is TRBJ2-7, the V gene TRBV10-3; the match to TRBD1 covers 10 bases. The CDR3 is 15 residues long. CDR1 is ENHRY and CDR2 is SYGVKD in the germline V gene. Trimming removed 6 bases from V and 0 bases from J; junction bases left unmatched: 5. In DNA, the CDR3 is TGTGCCATCAGGGGGGGACAGGGGAGCTCCTACGAGCAGTACGTC. Encoded protein: CAIRGGQGSSYEQYV.

This clonotype was counted a few times. The chain combines TRBV12-3 or TRBV12-4 with TRBJ1-4; a possible D gene is TRBD1 (6 bases). V was clipped by 6 bases and J by 8 bases, with 19 bases between them. The CDR3 has 15 amino acids. The CDR3 region is CASSPDSARGEKLFF. Written as DNA, the CDR3 is TGTGCCAGCAGCCCGGACAGCGCTAGGGGGGAAAAACTGTTTTTT.

This clonotype was recorded many times. V is TRBV6-2 or TRBV6-3 and J is TRBJ1-1; D perhaps matches TRBD1 (5 bases). This CDR3 has 18 amino acids. Trimming shortened V by 7 bases and J by 1 base, and 25 bases separated the two germline ends. Germline V CDR1 and CDR2: MNHEY, SVGEGT. As DNA, the CDR3 is TGTGCCAGCATGCATGCAAGGCTGTGGCGAGGGGCGAACACTGAAGCTTTCTTT. It is translated as CASMHARLWRGANTEAFF.

This clonotype was seen a handful of times. The chain combines TRBV27 with TRBJ2-1, with 7 nucleotides matching TRBD2. The CDR3 covers 15 residues. Germline V lookup: CDR1 MNHEY, CDR2 SMNVEV (reference sequence). V was clipped by 8 bases and J by 1 base; unmatched bases: 8. The DNA of the CDR3 is TGTGCCAGCCTCTCGACTAGCCTGTCCTACAATGAGCAGTTCTTC. Translation gives CASLSTSLSYNEQFF.

This clonotype was detected many times. The rearrangement links TRBV20-1 to TRBJ2-7; 9 nucleotides align to TRBD1. Looked up from germline, CDR1 is DFQATT and CDR2 is SNEGSKA (reference sequence). This CDR3 region has 14 residues. With V trimmed by 6 bases and J by 2 bases, 8 bases remained unmatched. The CDR3 spells CSAQTGTGPYEQYF. CDR3 nucleotides: TGCAGTGCCCAAACCGGGACAGGGCCCTACGAGCAGTACTTC.

This clonotype was detected ten times or more. The CDR3 nucleotides are TGTGCCAGCTGGGGACTACCAAATTACGAGCAGTACTTC. Translation gives CASWGLPNYEQYF. V is TRBV28 and J is TRBJ2-7, with 7 bases aligning to TRBD2. Losses at the gene ends were 8 bases for V and 4 bases for J; bases not matched to a gene: 8. Germline assignment: CDR1 MDHEN and CDR2 SYDVKM. The CDR3 covers 13 residues.

This clonotype occurred many times. This chain uses TRBV9 with TRBJ1-5, with 10 bases identical to TRBD1. Germline values: CDR1 SGDLS, CDR2 YYNGEE. This CDR3 has 16 residues. V trimming: 0 bases; J trimming: 1 base; junction bases outside the gene matches: 1. CDR3 in amino acids: CASSVGTGGSNQPQHF. In DNA form, the CDR3 reads TGTGCCAGCAGCGTAGGGACAGGGGGAAGCAATCAGCCCCAGCATTTT.

Ten or more counts support this clonotype. The gene calls are TRBV7-9 and TRBJ1-5; D unclear. Germline CDR1 SEHNR, CDR2 FQNEAQ (reference sequence). The V gene lost 5 bases and the J gene lost 4 bases, with 9 bases spanning the gap. The length of the CDR3 is 13 residues. The CDR3: CASSADGNQPQHF. CDR3 bases: TGTGCCAGCAGCGCTGACGGAAATCAGCCCCAGCATTTT.

This clonotype qualifies as medium-sized. V and J are TRBV4-3 and TRBJ2-5; maybe TRBD1 (6 bases). Germline V gives CDR1 LGHNA, CDR2 YSLEER. This CDR3 has 15 residues. V lost 2 bases, J lost 5 bases, and 15 bases lay in between. In nucleotides, the CDR3 is TGCGCCAGCAGCCAAACCGCAGGAAGGGGGGAGACCCAGTACTTC. The encoded protein is CASSQTAGRGETQYF.

This clonotype has ten or more counts. This chain joins TRBV4-2 and TRBJ1-6; the D is unclear. This CDR3 has 15 amino acids. Germline lookup yields CDR1 LGHNA and CDR2 YNFKEQ. V lost 0 bases, J lost 4 bases, and 7 bases lay in between. Here the CDR3 reads CASSQDTGYNSPLHF. The DNA for the CDR3 is TGTGCCAGCAGCCAAGATACGGGATATAATTCACCCCTCCACTTT.

At least ten counts were recorded for this clonotype. The CDR3: CASSQEDEGAGTEAFF. The CDR3 DNA reads TGTGCCAGCAGCCAAGAAGACGAAGGGGCAGGCACTGAAGCTTTCTTT. The V and J genes are TRBV4-2 and TRBJ1-1, with D maybe TRBD1 (5 bases). CDR3 length: 16 amino acids. CDR1 LGHNA and CDR2 YNFKEQ come from the germline V gene. The ends were cut back, 0 bases at V and 4 bases at J, with 15 bases in the middle.

In this sample, this clonotype turned up many times. The chain uses TRBV28 and TRBJ1-5; D ambiguous. Germline lookup yields CDR1 MDHEN and CDR2 SYDVKM. The CDR3 extends over 13 amino acids. V was trimmed by 4 bases and J by 1 base, leaving 5 bases between them. The CDR3 loop reads CASSSLSNQPQHF. CDR3 in DNA: TGTGCCAGCAGTTCGTTGAGCAATCAGCCCCAGCATTTT.